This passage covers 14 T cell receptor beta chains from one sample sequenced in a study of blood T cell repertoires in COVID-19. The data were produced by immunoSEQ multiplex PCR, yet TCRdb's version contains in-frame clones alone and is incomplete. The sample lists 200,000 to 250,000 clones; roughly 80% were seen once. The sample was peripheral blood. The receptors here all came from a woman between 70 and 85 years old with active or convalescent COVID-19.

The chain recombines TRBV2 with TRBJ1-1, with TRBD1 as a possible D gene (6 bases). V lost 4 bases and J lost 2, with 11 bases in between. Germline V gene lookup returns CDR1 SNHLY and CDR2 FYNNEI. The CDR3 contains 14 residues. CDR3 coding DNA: TGTGCCAGCAGTGCTAGAGGGGGTAACACTGAAGCTTTCTTT. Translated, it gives CASSARGGNTEAFF.

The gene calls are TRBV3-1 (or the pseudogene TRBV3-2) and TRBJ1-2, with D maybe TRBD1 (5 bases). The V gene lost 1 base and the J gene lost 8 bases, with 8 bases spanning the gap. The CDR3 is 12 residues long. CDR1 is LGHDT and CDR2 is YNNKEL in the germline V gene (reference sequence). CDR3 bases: TGTGCCAGCAGCCAAGGGGGCCGGGGCTACACCTTC. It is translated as CASSQGGRGYTF.

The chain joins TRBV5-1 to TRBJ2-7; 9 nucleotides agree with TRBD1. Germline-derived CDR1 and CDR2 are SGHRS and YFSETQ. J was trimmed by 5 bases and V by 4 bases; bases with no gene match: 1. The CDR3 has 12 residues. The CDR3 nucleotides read TGCGCCAGCAGCAGGACAGGGGACGAGCAGTACTTC. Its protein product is CASSRTGDEQYF.

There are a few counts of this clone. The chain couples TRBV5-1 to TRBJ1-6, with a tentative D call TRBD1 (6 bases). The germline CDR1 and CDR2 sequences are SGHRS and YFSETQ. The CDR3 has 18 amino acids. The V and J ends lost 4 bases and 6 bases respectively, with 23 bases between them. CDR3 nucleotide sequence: TGCGCCAGCAGCCGAGTTCCTACAGGGAGTTCGGGTAATTCACCCCTCCACTTT. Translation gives CASSRVPTGSSGNSPLHF.

CDR3 nucleotide sequence: TGTGCCAGCTCACCGGGCGGGGCTAATGAGCAGTTCTTC. Its translation: CASSPGGANEQFF. The chain is built from TRBV18 and TRBJ2-1, with a tentative D call TRBD2 (6 bases). V was shortened by 3 bases and J by 7 bases, with 10 bases between the two germline ends. CDR1 is KGHSH, CDR2 LQKENI, per germline. This CDR3 spans 13 amino acids.

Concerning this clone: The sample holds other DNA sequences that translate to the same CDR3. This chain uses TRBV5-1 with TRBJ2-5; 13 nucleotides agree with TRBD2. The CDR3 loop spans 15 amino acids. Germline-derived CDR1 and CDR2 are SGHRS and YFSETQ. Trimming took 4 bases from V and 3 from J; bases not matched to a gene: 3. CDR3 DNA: TGCGCCAGCAGCCCTGGACTAGCGGGGGAAGAGACCCAGTACTTC. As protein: CASSPGLAGEETQYF.

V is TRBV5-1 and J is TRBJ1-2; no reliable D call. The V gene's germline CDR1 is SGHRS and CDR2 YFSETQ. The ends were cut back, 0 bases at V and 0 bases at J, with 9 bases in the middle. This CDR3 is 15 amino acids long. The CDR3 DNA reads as TGCGCCAGCAGCTTGGCGGCAGGCGCTAACTATGGCTACACCTTC. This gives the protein CASSLAAGANYGYTF.

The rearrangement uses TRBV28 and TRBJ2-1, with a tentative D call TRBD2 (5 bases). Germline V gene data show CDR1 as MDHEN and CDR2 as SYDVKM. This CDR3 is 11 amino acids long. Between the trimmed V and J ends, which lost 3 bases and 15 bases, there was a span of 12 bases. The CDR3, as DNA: TGTGCCAGCAGTTTCGGGGTCCGCCGGTTCTTC. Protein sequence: CASSFGVRRFF.

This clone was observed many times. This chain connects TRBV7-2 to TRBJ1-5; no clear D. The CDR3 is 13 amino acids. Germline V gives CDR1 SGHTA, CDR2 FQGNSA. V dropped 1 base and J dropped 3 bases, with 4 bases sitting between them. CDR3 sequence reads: CASSLGPNQPQHF. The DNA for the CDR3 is TGTGCCAGCAGCTTAGGGCCCAATCAGCCCCAGCATTTT.

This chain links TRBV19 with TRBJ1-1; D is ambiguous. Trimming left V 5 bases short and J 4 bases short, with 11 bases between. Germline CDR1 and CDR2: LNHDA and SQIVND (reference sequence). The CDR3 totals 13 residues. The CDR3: CASSPTPITEAFF. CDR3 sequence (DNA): TGTGCCAGTAGTCCTACCCCTATCACTGAAGCTTTCTTT.

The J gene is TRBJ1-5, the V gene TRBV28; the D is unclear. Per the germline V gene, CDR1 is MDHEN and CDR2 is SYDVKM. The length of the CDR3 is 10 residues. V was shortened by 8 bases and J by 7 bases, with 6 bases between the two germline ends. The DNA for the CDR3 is TGTGCCAGCGGAGCACAGCCCCAGCATTTT. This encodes CASGAQPQHF.

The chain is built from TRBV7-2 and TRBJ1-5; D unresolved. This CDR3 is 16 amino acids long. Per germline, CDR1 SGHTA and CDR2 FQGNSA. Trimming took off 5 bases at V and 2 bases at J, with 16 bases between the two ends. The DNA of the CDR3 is TGTGCCAGCAGCCCCTCGTTCGGGATGGGCAATCAGCCCCAGCATTTT. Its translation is CASSPSFGMGNQPQHF.

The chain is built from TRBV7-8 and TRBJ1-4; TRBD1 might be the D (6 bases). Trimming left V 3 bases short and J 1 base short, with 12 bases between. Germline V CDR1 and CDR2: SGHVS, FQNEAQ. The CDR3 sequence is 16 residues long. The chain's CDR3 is CASSFFDRQTNEKLFF. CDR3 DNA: TGTGCCAGCAGCTTCTTCGACAGGCAAACTAATGAAAAACTGTTTTTT.

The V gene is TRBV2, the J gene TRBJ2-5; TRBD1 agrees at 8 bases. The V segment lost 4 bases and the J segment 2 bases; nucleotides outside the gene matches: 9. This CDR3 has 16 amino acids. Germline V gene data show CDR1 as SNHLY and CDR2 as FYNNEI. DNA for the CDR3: TGTGCCAGCAGTGCTCGGGACAGGAGAAAGCAAGAGACCCAGTACTTC. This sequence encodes CASSARDRRKQETQYF.